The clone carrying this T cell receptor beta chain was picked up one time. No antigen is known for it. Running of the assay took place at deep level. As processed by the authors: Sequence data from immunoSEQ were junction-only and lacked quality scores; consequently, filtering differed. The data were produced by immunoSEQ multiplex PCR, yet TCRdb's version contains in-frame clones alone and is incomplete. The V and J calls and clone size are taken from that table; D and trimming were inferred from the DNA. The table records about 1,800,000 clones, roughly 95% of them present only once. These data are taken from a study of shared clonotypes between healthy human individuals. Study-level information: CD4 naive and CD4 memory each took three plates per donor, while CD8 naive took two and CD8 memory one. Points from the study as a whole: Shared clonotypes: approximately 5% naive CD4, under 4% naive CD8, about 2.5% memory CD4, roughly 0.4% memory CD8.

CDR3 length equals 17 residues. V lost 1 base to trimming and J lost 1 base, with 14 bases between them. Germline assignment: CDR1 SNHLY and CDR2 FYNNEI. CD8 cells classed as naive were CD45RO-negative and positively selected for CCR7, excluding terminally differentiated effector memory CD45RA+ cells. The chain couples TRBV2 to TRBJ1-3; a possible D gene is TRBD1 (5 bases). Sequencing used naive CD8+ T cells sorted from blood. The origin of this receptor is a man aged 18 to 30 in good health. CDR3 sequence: CASSEGLQEMSGNTIYF. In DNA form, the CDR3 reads TGTGCCAGCAGTGAAGGTTTACAGGAGATGTCTGGAAACACCATATATTTT.